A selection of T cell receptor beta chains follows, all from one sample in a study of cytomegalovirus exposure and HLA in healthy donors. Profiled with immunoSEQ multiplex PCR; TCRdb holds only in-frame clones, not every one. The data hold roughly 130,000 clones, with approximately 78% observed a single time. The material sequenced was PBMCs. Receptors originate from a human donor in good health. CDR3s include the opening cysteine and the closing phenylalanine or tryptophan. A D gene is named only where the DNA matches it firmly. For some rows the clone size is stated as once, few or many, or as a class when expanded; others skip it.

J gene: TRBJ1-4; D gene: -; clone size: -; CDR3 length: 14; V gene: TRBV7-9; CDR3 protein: CASSSREINEKLFF; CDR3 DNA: TGTGCCAGCAGCTCCCGGGAAATTAATGAAAAACTGTTTTTT
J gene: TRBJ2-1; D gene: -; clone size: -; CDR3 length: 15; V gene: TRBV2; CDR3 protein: CASSGLESSYNEQFF; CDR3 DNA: TGTGCCAGCAGTGGATTAGAGAGCTCCTACAATGAGCAGTTCTTC
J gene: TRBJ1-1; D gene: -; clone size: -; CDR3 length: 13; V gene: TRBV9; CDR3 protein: CASSVDGGSEAFF; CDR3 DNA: TGTGCCAGCAGCGTAGATGGAGGGTCTGAAGCTTTCTTT
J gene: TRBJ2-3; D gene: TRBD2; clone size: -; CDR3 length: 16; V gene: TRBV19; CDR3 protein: CASSIPTSGATDTQYF; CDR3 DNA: TGTGCCAGTAGTATCCCGACTAGCGGGGCCACAGATACGCAGTATTTT
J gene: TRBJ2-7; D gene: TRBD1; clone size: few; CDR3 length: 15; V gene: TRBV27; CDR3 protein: CASSFGTGGRYEQYF; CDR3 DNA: TGTGCCAGCAGTTTCGGGACAGGGGGCAGGTACGAGCAGTACTTC
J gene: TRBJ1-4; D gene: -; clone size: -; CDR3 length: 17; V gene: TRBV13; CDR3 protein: CASSLGHAAGRGEKLFF; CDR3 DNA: TGTGCCAGCAGCTTAGGCCACGCGGCAGGGAGGGGTGAAAAACTGTTTTTT
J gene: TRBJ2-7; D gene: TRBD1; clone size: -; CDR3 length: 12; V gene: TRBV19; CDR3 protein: CASSSGGPEQYF; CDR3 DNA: TGTGCCAGTAGTTCAGGGGGCCCCGAGCAGTACTTC
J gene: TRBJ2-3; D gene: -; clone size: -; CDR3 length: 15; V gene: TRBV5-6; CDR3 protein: CASSGRDFFTDTQYF; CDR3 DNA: TGTGCCAGCAGCGGCCGGGACTTCTTCACAGATACGCAGTATTTT
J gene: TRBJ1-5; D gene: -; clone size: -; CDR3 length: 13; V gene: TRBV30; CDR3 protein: CAWAQGWDQPQHF; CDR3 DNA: TGTGCCTGGGCACAGGGCTGGGATCAGCCCCAGCATTTT
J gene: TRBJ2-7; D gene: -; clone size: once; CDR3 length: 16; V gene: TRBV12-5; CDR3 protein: CASGLCRLYRFREQYF; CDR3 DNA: TGTGCTAGTGGTTTGTGCAGATTGTACAGATTTAGGGAGCAGTACTTC
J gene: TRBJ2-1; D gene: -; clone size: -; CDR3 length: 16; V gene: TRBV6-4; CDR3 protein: CASSPGRSVEYNEQFF; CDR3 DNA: TGTGCCAGCAGTCCGGGGAGGAGCGTAGAGTACAATGAGCAGTTCTTC
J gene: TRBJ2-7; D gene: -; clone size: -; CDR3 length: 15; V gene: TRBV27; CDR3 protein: CASSPGLTPTYEQYF; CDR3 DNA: TGTGCCAGCAGTCCCGGACTAACGCCTACCTACGAGCAGTACTTC
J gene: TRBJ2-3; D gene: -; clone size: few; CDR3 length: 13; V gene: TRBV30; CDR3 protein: CAWRVSGTDTQYF; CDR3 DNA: TGTGCCTGGCGCGTCTCCGGCACAGATACGCAGTATTTT
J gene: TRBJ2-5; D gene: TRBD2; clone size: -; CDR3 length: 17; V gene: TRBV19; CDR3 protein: CASSRTSGGGFGETQYF; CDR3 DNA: TGTGCCAGTAGTCGGACTAGCGGGGGGGGCTTCGGGGAGACCCAGTACTTC
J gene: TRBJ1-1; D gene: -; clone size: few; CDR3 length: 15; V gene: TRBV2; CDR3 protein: CASGRGQGANTEAFF; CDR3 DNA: TGTGCCAGCGGGAGGGGCCAGGGAGCTAACACTGAAGCTTTCTTT
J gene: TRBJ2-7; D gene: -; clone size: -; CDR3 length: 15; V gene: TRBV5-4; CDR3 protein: CASKAGGRVSGEQYF; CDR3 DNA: TGTGCCAGCAAAGCAGGGGGGAGAGTAAGCGGCGAGCAGTACTTC
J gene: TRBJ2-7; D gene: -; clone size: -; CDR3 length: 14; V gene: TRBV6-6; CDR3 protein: CASKEQGWGYEQYF; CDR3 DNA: TGTGCCAGCAAAGAACAGGGATGGGGCTACGAGCAGTACTTC
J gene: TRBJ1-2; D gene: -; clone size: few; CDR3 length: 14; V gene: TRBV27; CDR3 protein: CASSSTTGIYGYTF; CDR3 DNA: TGTGCCAGCAGTTCCACCACAGGGATCTATGGCTACACCTTC
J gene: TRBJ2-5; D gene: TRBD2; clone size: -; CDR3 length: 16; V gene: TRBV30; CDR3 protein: CAWVRTSGGMGRTQYF; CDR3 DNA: TGTGCCTGGGTTAGGACTAGCGGGGGGATGGGGAGGACCCAGTACTTC
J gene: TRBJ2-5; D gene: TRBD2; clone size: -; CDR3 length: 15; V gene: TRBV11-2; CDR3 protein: CASSPSGGAGETQYF; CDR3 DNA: TGTGCCAGCAGCCCTAGCGGGGGGGCCGGGGAGACCCAGTACTTC
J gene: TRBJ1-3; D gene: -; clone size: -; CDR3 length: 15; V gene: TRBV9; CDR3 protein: CASSPTGPLGNTIYF; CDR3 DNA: TGTGCCAGCAGCCCCACAGGCCCTCTAGGTAACACCATATATTTT
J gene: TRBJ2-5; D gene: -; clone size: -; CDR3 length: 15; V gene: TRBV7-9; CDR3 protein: CSSSETSSQGETQYF; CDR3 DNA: TGTTCCAGCAGCGAAACCTCATCGCAGGGAGAGACCCAGTACTTC
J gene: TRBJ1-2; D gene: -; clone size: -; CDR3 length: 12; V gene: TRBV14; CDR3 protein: CASSQRLYGYTF; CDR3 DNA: TGTGCCAGCAGCCAAAGACTCTATGGCTACACCTTC
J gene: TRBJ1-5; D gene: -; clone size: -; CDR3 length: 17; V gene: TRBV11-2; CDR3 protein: CASSPGEGSYSNQPQHF; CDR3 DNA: TGTGCCAGCAGCCCGGGGGAAGGGTCCTATAGCAATCAGCCCCAGCATTTT
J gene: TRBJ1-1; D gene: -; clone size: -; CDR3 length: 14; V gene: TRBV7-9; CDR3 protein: CSSSFLAEDTEAFF; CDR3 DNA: TGTTCCAGCAGCTTTCTGGCCGAGGACACTGAAGCTTTCTTT
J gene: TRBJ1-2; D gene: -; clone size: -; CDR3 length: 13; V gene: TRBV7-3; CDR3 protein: CASSLKGHSGYTF; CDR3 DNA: TGTGCCAGCAGCCTAAAGGGACACTCTGGCTACACCTTC
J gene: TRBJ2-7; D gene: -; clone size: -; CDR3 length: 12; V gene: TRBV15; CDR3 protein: CATSKGSYEQYF; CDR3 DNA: TGTGCCACCAGCAAGGGGTCCTACGAGCAGTACTTC
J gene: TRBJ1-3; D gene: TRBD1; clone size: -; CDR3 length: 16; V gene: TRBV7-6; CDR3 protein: CASSPRTGGSGNTIYF; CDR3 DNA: TGTGCCAGCAGCCCGCGGACAGGGGGCTCTGGAAACACCATATATTTT
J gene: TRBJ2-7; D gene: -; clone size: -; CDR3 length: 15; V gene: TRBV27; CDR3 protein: CASSLFESSSYEQYF; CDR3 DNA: TGTGCCAGCAGTTTATTTGAGAGTAGCTCCTACGAGCAGTACTTC
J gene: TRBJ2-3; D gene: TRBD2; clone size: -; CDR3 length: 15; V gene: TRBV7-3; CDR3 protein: CASSFGGGASDTQYF; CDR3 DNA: TGTGCCAGCAGCTTTGGCGGGGGGGCCTCAGATACGCAGTATTTT
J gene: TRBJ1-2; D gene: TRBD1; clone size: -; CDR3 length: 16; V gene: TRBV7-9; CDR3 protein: CASSLNGQDGDYGYTF; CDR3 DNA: TGTGCCAGCAGCCTCAACGGACAGGATGGCGACTATGGCTACACCTTC
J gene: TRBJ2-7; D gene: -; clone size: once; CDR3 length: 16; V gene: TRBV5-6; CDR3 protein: CASSLGPPTVSYGQYF; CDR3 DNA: TGTGCCAGCAGCTTGGGCCCCCCGACAGTCTCCTACGGGCAGTACTTC
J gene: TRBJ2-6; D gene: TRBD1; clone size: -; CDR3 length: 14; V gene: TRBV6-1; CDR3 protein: CASSVQGGANVLTF; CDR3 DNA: TGTGCCAGCAGTGTACAGGGGGGGGCCAACGTCCTGACTTTC
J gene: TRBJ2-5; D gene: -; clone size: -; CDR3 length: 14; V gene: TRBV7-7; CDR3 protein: CASSPESLAETQYF; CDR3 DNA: TGTGCCAGCAGCCCAGAAAGCCTAGCAGAGACCCAGTACTTC
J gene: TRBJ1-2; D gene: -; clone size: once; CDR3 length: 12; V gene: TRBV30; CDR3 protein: CAWNPTPGADTF; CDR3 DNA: TGTGCCTGGAACCCGACCCCCGGAGCTGACACCTTC
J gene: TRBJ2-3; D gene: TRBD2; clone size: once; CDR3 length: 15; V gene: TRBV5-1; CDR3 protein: CASRPSLAGADTQYF; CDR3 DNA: TGCGCCAGCCGCCCGAGCCTAGCGGGGGCCGATACGCAGTATTTT
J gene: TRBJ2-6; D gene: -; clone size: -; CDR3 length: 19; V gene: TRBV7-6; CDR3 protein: CASSLDLAGAFSGANVLTF; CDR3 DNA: TGTGCCAGCAGCTTAGATTTGGCGGGGGCTTTCTCTGGGGCCAACGTCCTGACTTTC
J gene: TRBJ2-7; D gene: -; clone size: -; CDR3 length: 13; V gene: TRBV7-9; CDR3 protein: CASATSGFGEQYF; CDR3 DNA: TGTGCCAGCGCCACCTCGGGGTTTGGCGAGCAGTACTTC
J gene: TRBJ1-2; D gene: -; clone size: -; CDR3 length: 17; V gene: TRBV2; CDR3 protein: CASSEALSGGRNYGYTF; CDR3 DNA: TGTGCCAGCAGTGAAGCGCTGTCGGGGGGCAGGAACTATGGCTACACCTTC
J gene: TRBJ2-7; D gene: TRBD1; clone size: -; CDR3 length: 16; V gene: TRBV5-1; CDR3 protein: CASSSGQGSHSYEQYF; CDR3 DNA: TGCGCCAGCAGCTCGGGACAGGGGTCCCACTCCTACGAGCAGTACTTC
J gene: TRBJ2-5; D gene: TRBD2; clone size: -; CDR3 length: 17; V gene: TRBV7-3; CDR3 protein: CASSLGPRAGGPETQYF; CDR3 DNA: TGTGCCAGCAGCTTAGGTCCCCGGGCGGGGGGGCCAGAGACCCAGTACTTC
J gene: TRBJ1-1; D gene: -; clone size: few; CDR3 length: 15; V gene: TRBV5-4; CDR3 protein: CASSLGQLMNTEAFF; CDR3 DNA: TGTGCCAGCAGCTTGGGACAGCTTATGAACACTGAAGCTTTCTTT
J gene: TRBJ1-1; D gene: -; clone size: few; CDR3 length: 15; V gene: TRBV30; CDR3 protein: CACRWGGAPNTEAFF; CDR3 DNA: TGTGCCTGCCGATGGGGAGGGGCGCCGAACACTGAAGCTTTCTTT
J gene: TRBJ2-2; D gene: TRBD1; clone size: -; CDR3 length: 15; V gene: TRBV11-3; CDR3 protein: CASSYGQGNTGELFF; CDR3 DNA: TGTGCCAGCAGCTATGGACAGGGAAACACCGGGGAGCTGTTTTTT